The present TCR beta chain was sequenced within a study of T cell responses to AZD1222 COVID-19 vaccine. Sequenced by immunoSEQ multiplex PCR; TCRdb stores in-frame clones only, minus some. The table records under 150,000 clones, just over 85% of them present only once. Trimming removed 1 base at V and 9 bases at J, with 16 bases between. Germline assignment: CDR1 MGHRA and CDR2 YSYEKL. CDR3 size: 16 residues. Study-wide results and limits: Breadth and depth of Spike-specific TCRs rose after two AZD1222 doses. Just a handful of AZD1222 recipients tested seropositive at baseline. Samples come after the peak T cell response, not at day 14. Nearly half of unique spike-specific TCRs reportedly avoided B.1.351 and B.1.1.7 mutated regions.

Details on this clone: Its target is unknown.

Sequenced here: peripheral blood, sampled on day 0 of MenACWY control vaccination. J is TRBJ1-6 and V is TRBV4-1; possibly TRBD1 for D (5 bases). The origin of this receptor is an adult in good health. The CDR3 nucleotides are TGCGCCAGCAGCCAAGGCGCTCAGGGAGGTGGTTCACCCCTCCACTTT. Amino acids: CASSQGAQGGGSPLHF.